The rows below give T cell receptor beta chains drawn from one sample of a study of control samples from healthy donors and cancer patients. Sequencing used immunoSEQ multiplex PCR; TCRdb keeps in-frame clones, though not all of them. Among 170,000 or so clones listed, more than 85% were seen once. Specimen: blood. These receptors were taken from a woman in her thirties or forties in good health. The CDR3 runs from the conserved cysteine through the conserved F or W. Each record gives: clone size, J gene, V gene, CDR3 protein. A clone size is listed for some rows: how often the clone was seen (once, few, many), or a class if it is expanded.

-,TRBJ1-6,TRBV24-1,CATSDPTGLRNSPLHF
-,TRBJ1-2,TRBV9,CASSVAAVLAYGYTF
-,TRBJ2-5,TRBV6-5,CASKIAGGQETQYF
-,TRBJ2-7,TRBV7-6,CASSLGGGGAYEQYF
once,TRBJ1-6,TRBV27,CATSLFGQDNSPLHF
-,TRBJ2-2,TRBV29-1,CSVPGTVGYGELFF
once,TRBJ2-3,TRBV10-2,CASSDTSGSTDTQYF
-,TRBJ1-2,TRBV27,CASRRTDSLYGYTF
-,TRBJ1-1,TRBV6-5,CASSQETGVNTEAFF
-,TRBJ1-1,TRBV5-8,CASSSGGRNTEAFF
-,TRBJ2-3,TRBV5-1,CASRDPGGSDTQYF
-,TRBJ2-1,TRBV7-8,CASSLVRGFSEQFF
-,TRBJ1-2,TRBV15,CATSAYSGTGGEQGGYTF
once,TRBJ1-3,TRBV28,CASSFQGFYSGNTIYF
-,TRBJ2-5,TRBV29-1,CSVESPGELMETQYF
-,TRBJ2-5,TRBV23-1,CARRRGTGGFNETQYF
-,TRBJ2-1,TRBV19,CASLGQYNEQFF
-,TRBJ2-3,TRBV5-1,CASSLVANTDTQYF
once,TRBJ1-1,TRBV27,CASSRGNTEAFF
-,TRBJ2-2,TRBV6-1,CASSEGGLAGELFF
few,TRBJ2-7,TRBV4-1,CASSQDKRTEQYF
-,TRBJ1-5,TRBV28,CASSFGQGSNQPQHF
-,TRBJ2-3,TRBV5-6,CASSLRGIADTQYF
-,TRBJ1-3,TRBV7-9,CASSSPTGVGNTIYF
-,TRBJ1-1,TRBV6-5,CASSYRATEAFF
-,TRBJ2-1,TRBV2,CASRSRGGSYNEQFF
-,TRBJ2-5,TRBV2,CASIAGGGSETQYF
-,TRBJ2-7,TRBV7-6,CASSLPGQGVEQYF
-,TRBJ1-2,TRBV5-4,CASSLRPGYGYTF
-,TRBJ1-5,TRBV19,CASSATRVSNQPQHF
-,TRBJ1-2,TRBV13,CASSSPGRNYGYTF
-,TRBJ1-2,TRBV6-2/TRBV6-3,CASSYPPGAGYGYTF
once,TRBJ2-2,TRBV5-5,CASSSRGLTPGELFF
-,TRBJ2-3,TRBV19,CASSMVGGTDTQYF
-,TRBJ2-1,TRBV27,CASSSMGGPVNEQFF
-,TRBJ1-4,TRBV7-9,CASASGEEKLFF
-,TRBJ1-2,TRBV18,CASSPWETYGYTF
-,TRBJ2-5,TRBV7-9,CASSPYQQGSETQYF
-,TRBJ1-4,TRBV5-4,CASSSQGLTNEKLFF
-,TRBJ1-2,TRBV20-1,CSASSGGSYGYTF
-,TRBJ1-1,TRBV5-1,CASSLKRGLSTEAFF
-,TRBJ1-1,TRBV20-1,CSASYPGRNTEAFF
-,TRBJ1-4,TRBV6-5,CASRGGLTNEKLFF
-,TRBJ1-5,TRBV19,CASSIGGFDFRVQPQHF